This T cell receptor beta chain was recovered during a study of T-cell memory formation after mild COVID-19. Overall study context: TCR clusters showed largely donor specificity.

Study-wide results and caveats: While clones contracting from day 15 to 85 were balanced between CD4 and CD8, later expanders leaned CD4+.

The table lists this clonotype with a few counts. Antigen specificity is unknown. It was 5'RACE with constant-segment primers that produced the TCR alpha and TCR beta cDNA libraries, which carried sample barcodes and UMIs. Each CDR3 protein gets one entry after TCRdb re-called the 5' RACE reads with MiXCR. The table includes some 260,000 distinct CDR3 sequences, roughly 15% detected once. The sequence was collected from a man aged 18 to 35 who had mild COVID-19 (a few samples of this study predate the infection). Cell type and time point are not known. Sequenced material: PBMCs or a T cell subset sorted from them (not recorded which).

CDR3 nucleotides: TGTGCCATCAGTGAGTCGGGTGGGGCGGGGGTCTCCTACGAGCAGTACTTC. It yields the protein CAISESGGAGVSYEQYF. This sequence joins TRBV10-3 and TRBJ2-7, with 7 nucleotides matching TRBD2. Germline loops: CDR1 ENHRY, CDR2 SYGVKD. The CDR3 consists of 17 residues. J was trimmed by 0 bases and V by 0 bases; bases with no gene match: 8.